This T cell receptor beta chain came from a study of T cell responses to AZD1222 COVID-19 vaccine. This clone was seen at least ten times. Its cognate antigen is unknown. Other DNA sequences in the sample encode the same CDR3. Sequencing used immunoSEQ multiplex PCR; TCRdb keeps in-frame clones, though not all of them. The data show about 90,000 clones, with 88% seen just once and 10% held by the top ten. Study outcomes and limitations: The CD4 TCRs associated with vaccination extended across spike and predominated at 160-218 and 743-854. Most donors were white British and more were female, and clonal diversity was possibly underestimated.

V lost 5 bases and J 0 bases, leaving 19 bases between the germline ends. Germline V lookup: CDR1 MDHEN, CDR2 SYDVKM. The CDR3 runs to 17 residues. This receptor was identified in an adult in good health. Source: peripheral blood, taken on day 0 of MenACWY control vaccination. The V gene is TRBV28, the J gene TRBJ1-2; tentative D call: TRBD1 (6 bases). The CDR3 sequence is CASSLDRRRSPNYGYTF. The CDR3 nucleotides are TGTGCCAGCAGTCTAGACAGGAGGAGGTCCCCTAACTATGGCTACACCTTC.